This record looks at one T cell receptor (beta chain) sequence and its context. The entry originates in a study of blood T cell repertoires in COVID-19. Study as a whole: The United States, Italy and Spain supplied acute and convalescent COVID-19 samples. The analysed material was cDNA or gDNA that came from T cells, B-cell-depleted T cells, or PBMCs.

The germline gives CDR1 LNHDA, CDR2 SQIVND (reference sequence). The CDR3 runs 15 residues. The J segment lost 8 bases and the V segment lost 5 bases, leaving 15 bases of the junction unmatched. Authors' data handling: Nucleated cell number was recorded as an estimate derived from reference gene primer amplification. Data came from immunoSEQ multiplex PCR; TCRdb stores just in-frame clones and leaves some out. V, J and clone size are taken as reported in that table, and D and trimming were inferred from the DNA itself. The sample records 70,000 or so clones, around 79% being singletons. This sequence originates from a woman between 70 and 85 years old with acute or convalescent COVID-19. The chain employs TRBV19 and TRBJ2-7, with 7 bases lining up with TRBD2. The sample consisted of peripheral blood. The CDR3 DNA follows: TGTGCCAGTAGTCCTACCGTTGGGGGAGGGCAACAGCAGTACTTC. Translation gives CASSPTVGGGQQQYF.